One and the same sample provided the 3 T cell receptor beta chains below, sequenced in a study of blood T cell repertoires in COVID-19 (dated by TCRdb to the early 2020s). Receptor libraries were prepared by the immunoSEQ multiplex PCR assay. As stored in TCRdb, this immuneACCESS dataset retains in-frame rearrangements with V and J assigned. A fraction of the clones does not appear; measured against another copy, unresolved V genes explain less than half of the discrepancy, and the remainder lacks a known reason. The sample yields about 400,000 clones; approximately 88% were counted once. The ten largest clones represent 0.95% to 1.5% of the sample. Specimen: peripheral blood. The receptor source for this set is a man aged 35-49 years with acute or convalescent COVID-19.

As DNA, the CDR3 is TGTGCCAGCAGCAACCCTATAACGGCCAGGAGGAACAATGAGCAGTTCTTC. This gives the protein CASSNPITARRNNEQFF. The rearrangement joins TRBV5-6 to TRBJ2-1, with D perhaps matching TRBD2 (5 bases). The germline V and J ends were trimmed by 4 bases and 5 bases, with 22 bases remaining between them. Germline CDR1 is SGHDT and CDR2 is YYEEEE. The CDR3 is made up of 17 amino acids.

The rearrangement links TRBV25-1 to TRBJ2-1; 7 bases map to TRBD1. V was clipped by 5 bases and J by 4 bases; unmatched bases: 5. The CDR3 consists of 14 residues. Germline-derived CDR1 and CDR2 are MGHDK and SYGVNS. The DNA of the CDR3 is TGTGCCAGCAGTAGGGACAGCCTGTACAATGAGCAGTTCTTC. This translates into CASSRDSLYNEQFF.

V is TRBV27 and J is TRBJ2-3; TRBD2 matches at 15 bases. The junction had 2 bases not matched to a gene; V was cut back by 5 bases and J by 2 bases. Germline V gene sequence: CDR1 MNHEY, CDR2 SMNVEV (reference sequence). This CDR3 has 16 amino acids. The CDR3 nucleotides read TGTGCCAGCAGTGGGACTAGCGGGAGGTACACAGATACGCAGTATTTT. Its protein is CASSGTSGRYTDTQYF.